These 2 T cell receptor beta chains were all obtained from the same sample, sequenced in a study of OX40 agonist ivuxolimab in advanced cancers. The assay was immunoSEQ multiplex PCR, and TCRdb's table has in-frame clones only and misses some. Of approximately 92,000 clones listed, approximately 95% are singletons. The sample in question was CD4+ or CD8+ T cells sorted from blood, obtained in a trial of the OX40 agonist ivuxolimab. Receptor source: an adult with an advanced solid tumor such as melanoma, head and neck, liver or kidney cancer.

This CDR3 reads CASQSQGRNYGYTF. The CDR3 nucleotides are TGTGCCAGTCAATCACAGGGACGGAACTATGGCTACACCTTC. The genes are TRBV19 and TRBJ1-2, with D possibly being TRBD1 (6 bases). Per germline, CDR1 LNHDA and CDR2 SQIVND (reference sequence). V shed 8 bases and J shed 2 bases, with 15 bases lying between them. This CDR3 comprises 14 residues.

The rearrangement joins TRBV14 to TRBJ2-1, with 7 bases identical to TRBD1. This CDR3 contains 18 residues. J gave up 2 bases and V 4 bases, and 14 bases lay outside the gene matches. CDR1 and CDR2 from the germline V gene are SGHDN and FVKESK. CDR3 coding DNA: TGTGCCAGCAGCCGAGGGGCGTGGGACAGCCAAACCTACAATGAGCAGTTCTTC. Its protein product is CASSRGAWDSQTYNEQFF.